This T cell receptor (beta chain) was observed in a study of CD8+CD57+ T cells in acquired aplastic anemia. With respect to this clonotype: Its antigen is still unknown.

Germline V CDR1 and CDR2: DFQATT, SNEGSKA (reference sequence). The CDR3 is made up of 13 amino acids. After removal of 6 bases from V and 5 bases from J, the junction contained 7 bases not matched to a gene. TCR beta VDJ and CDR3 profiles were obtained from a genomic DNA template. Using its own MiXCR run on the reads, TCRdb lists one record per CDR3 protein. The table has more than 250,000 distinct CDR3 sequences, roughly 50% seen once. Findings and caveats of the study: Simpson's diversity of CD8+ cells was not significantly different in patients compared with controls. Patients and controls shared some 30 CD8+ CDR3 sequences.

The specimen was sorted CD4+, CD8+, or CD8+CD57+ T cells (not recorded which) from PBMCs. This chain connects TRBV20-1 to TRBJ2-7; 10 nucleotides line up with TRBD1. The receptor was derived from a human donor with severe aplastic anemia or a healthy control (not recorded which). CDR3 nucleotides: TGCAGTGCAGAGGGACAGGGGTTCCACGAGCAGTACTTC. Its translation: CSAEGQGFHEQYF.